Included here is one T cell receptor beta chain sequence, with context. Its antigen is unknown. Stable Graves' hyperthyroidism meant no ophthalmopathy progression within 18 months. Patients showing uncontrolled infection, other autoimmune disease, pregnancy or lactation were ineligible. Clinical symptoms, serum thyroxine, TRAb, thyroid ultrasound and orbital computed tomography informed diagnoses. These data are taken from a study of T cells in Graves' hyperthyroidism and ophthalmopathy. Points from the study as a whole: Ophthalmopathy was told apart from stable hyperthyroidism by a 13 V-J model.

Using RNA transcripts as the source, TCR beta CDR3 regions were amplified. First-round RT-PCR with HTBI primers amplified the TCR CDR3 region. MiXCR, applied by TCRdb to the multiplex PCR reads, yields one record per CDR3 protein. The repertoire holds 600,000 or so distinct CDR3 sequences, with more than 45% as singletons. Sequenced input: peripheral blood or thyroid tissue (not recorded which). The TCR originated in a woman aged 18-30 years with Graves' hyperthyroidism.

The CDR3: CASSPPQRDEKLFF. CDR3 sequence (DNA): TGTGCCAGCAGCCCCCCCCAGAGGGATGAAAAACTGTTTTTT. The V and J genes are TRBV7-9 and TRBJ1-4; D is unresolved. CDR3 length equals 14 residues. V lost 5 bases and J 6 bases, leaving 13 bases between the germline ends. Germline loops: CDR1 SEHNR, CDR2 FQNEAQ (reference sequence).